This T cell receptor beta chain came from a study of blood T cell repertoires in COVID-19. Study background: The origin of the acute and convalescent COVID-19 samples was the United States, Italy and Spain. T cells, B-cell-depleted T cells, or PBMCs provided the cDNA or gDNA that served as material.

Per the authors' pipeline: Estimated nucleated cell counts came from reference gene primer amplification. The assay was immunoSEQ multiplex PCR, and TCRdb's table has in-frame clones only and misses some. D and trimming were read from the DNA, whereas the V and J calls and clone size are those reported in that table. The repertoire consists of 150,000 to 200,000 clones, with 80% to 85% occurring once and the leading ten covering around 15%. V lost 5 bases to trimming and J lost 3 bases, with 9 bases between them. The length of the CDR3 is 13 residues. Per germline, CDR1 LNHNV and CDR2 YYDKDF (reference sequence).

Sequencing was carried out using peripheral blood. The clonotype comes from a woman in her 70s with COVID-19, enrolled during active disease. This chain connects TRBV15 to TRBJ2-3; D is possibly TRBD1 (6 bases). CDR3 protein: CATSGQITDTQYF. The DNA of the CDR3 is TGTGCCACCAGCGGACAGATAACAGATACGCAGTATTTT.